Described below is a single TCR beta chain sequence and its context. The data originate from a study of blood T cell repertoires in COVID-19. About the study: COVID-19 samples from acute and convalescent phases originated in the United States, Italy and Spain. The analysed material was cDNA or gDNA that came from T cells, B-cell-depleted T cells, or PBMCs.

As handled by the study authors: The authors estimated nucleated cell counts from reference gene primer amplification. The method was immunoSEQ multiplex PCR; TCRdb's version includes in-frame clones alone and lacks a portion of them. For V, J and clone size, that table is used; D and trimming come from the DNA. The repertoire includes approximately 270,000 clones, 70% to 90% of them detected once, and around 3% sits in the top ten. Trimming cost V 6 bases and J 7 bases, with 16 bases left between them. This CDR3 is 14 amino acids long. CDR1 and CDR2 (germline): MDHEN, SYDVKM. The chain employs TRBV28 and TRBJ1-5, with D uncertain. The material sequenced was peripheral blood. The receptor was isolated from a man aged 18 to 29 with active or convalescent COVID-19. The CDR3 here is CASRVGGVSQPQHF. The CDR3 region has the DNA TGTGCCAGCAGGGTAGGCGGGGTGAGCCAGCCCCAGCATTTT.